In its sample, the clone carrying this T cell receptor (beta chain) was seen many times. Its matching antigen is unknown. This sample stems from a study of regulatory T cells in long-lasting Graves disease. Study findings and constraints: New patients shared fewer public clonotypes (roughly 990) than persistent patients did (over 2,500).

The CDR3 covers 15 residues. With V trimmed by 3 bases and J by 4 bases, 4 bases remained unmatched. Looked up from germline, CDR1 is LGHDT and CDR2 is YNNKEL (reference sequence). According to the study, TCR beta libraries were built with iRepertoire HTBI primers and CDR3-region Arm-PCR. Original processing notes: Identification of gene segments yielded more than 55 TRBV and about 14 TRBJ across samples. Via MiXCR, TCRdb re-called the multiplex PCR reads, giving one row per CDR3 protein. These V and J calls rely on TCRdb rather than the paper's analysis. The table includes a few hundred thousand distinct CDR3 sequences, approximately 16% detected once. Described time point: newly diagnosed GD, antithyroid drugs for less than 3 months. From RNA extracted from PBMCs, the TCR library was made. Another study also made use of these data, one on T cells in Graves' hyperthyroidism and ophthalmopathy.

The specimen comprised peripheral blood mononuclear cells (PBMCs), sampled at new diagnosis, from a patient treated with antithyroid drugs. This receptor was obtained from a woman younger than 35 with Graves disease. The chain has TRBV3-1 and TRBJ1-5; 9 bases fit TRBD1. CDR3: CASSHGQGWNQPQHF. The CDR3 region has the DNA TGTGCCAGCAGCCACGGACAGGGGTGGAATCAGCCCCAGCATTTT. The variable domain in full, with the rest retrieved from reference TRBV3-1 and TRBJ1-5, is DTAVSQTPKYLVTQMGNDKSIKCEQNLGHDTMYWYKQDSKKFLKIMFSYNNKELIINETVPNRFSPKSPDKAHLNLHINSLELGDSAVYFCASSHGQGWNQPQHFGDGTRLSIL.